The rows below give T cell receptor beta chains drawn from one sample of a study of blood T cells in healthy people across ages. TCRdb re-derived calls from the 5' RACE reads in MiXCR, one entry per CDR3 protein. The repertoire holds roughly 1,000,000 distinct CDR3 sequences, with about 25% as singletons. A further study also used this sample, focusing on T cells of mothers and their children.

The material sequenced was blood. These receptors all come from a girl aged 2-10 years in good health. The CDR3 runs from the conserved cysteine through the conserved F or W. D genes are given only for firm matches. Clone size is given for some rows only: seen once, a few or many times, or a class if the clone is expanded.

J gene | CDR3 length | D gene | clone size | V gene | CDR3 DNA | CDR3 protein
TRBJ2-1 | 13 | - | few | TRBV2 | TGTGCCAGCAGTGTGTCCGGCGGGCTAGAGCAGTTCTTC | CASSVSGGLEQFF
TRBJ2-5 | 15 | - | - | TRBV3-1 | TGTGCCAGCAGCCAAGATCAACTAGCCGTGGAGACCCAGTACTTC | CASSQDQLAVETQYF
TRBJ2-7 | 16 | - | few | TRBV6-1 | TGTGCCAGCAGTGAAGGTATTAGAAGTAGCGCCTACGAGCAGTACTTC | CASSEGIRSSAYEQYF
TRBJ2-4 | 14 | - | - | TRBV4-1 | TGCGCCAGCAGCCAAGCTGGCGGCAAAAACATTCAGTACTTC | CASSQAGGKNIQYF
TRBJ1-3 | 16 | - | - | TRBV29-1 | TGCAGCTTTCCTTCGGGGCCCTACCTCTCTGGAAACACCATATATTTT | CSFPSGPYLSGNTIYF
TRBJ2-1 | 16 | - | few | TRBV7-3 | TGTGCCAGCAGCTCGGGTCCAAGCGGCTCCTACAATGAGCAGTTCTTC | CASSSGPSGSYNEQFF
TRBJ1-4 | 15 | TRBD1 | many | TRBV20-1 | TGCAGTGCTAGAGGGACAGGGTATACTAATGAAAAACTGTTTTTT | CSARGTGYTNEKLFF
TRBJ2-5 | 15 | TRBD1 | - | TRBV6-1 | TGTGCCAGCAGTGCTCATGAGACAGGGGTAGAGACCCAGTACTTC | CASSAHETGVETQYF
TRBJ1-5 | 15 | - | few | TRBV28 | TGTGCCAGCAGCTCGAGGACAGTGCTTTATCAGCCCCAGCATTTT | CASSSRTVLYQPQHF
TRBJ2-1 | 15 | TRBD1 | - | TRBV7-2 | TGTGCCAGCAGCCCAGGGACAGCCCCCTACAATGAGCAGTTCTTC | CASSPGTAPYNEQFF
TRBJ2-7 | 16 | TRBD1 | few | TRBV28 | TGTGCCAGCAGCCATTCACAGGGGGCTAAGTCCTACGAGCAGTACTTC | CASSHSQGAKSYEQYF
TRBJ2-7 | 13 | - | - | TRBV20-1 | TGCAGTGCTGCGGCTCAGCGAACTTACGAGCAGTACTTC | CSAAAQRTYEQYF
TRBJ2-7 | 13 | - | few | TRBV7-2 | TGTGCCAGCAGCTTGTCAACTCGTGGGGAGCAGTACTTC | CASSLSTRGEQYF
TRBJ1-2 | 12 | - | few | TRBV12-3/TRBV12-4 | TGTGCTAGCAGTTTTGTGGGGGGCGGCTACACCTTC | CASSFVGGGYTF
TRBJ2-2 | 12 | - | - | TRBV6-1 | TGTGCCAGCAGGACTACAAGGGTAGGGCTGTTTTTT | CASRTTRVGLFF
TRBJ2-7 | 13 | TRBD1 | few | TRBV28 | TGTGCCAGCAGTCAGGACAGGATCCGAGAGCAGTACTTC | CASSQDRIREQYF
TRBJ1-2 | 14 | - | - | TRBV5-6 | TGTGCCAGCAGCTTGGTGGCCACCTACTATGGCTACACCTTC | CASSLVATYYGYTF
TRBJ2-1 | 20 | TRBD1 | - | TRBV11-3 | TGTGCCAGCAGCCAGAGTTGGGGACAGGGGGCACAACAGGGATACAATGAGCAGTTCTTC | CASSQSWGQGAQQGYNEQFF
TRBJ2-4 | 14 | TRBD2 | - | TRBV29-1 | TGCAGCGTTGGCACTAGCGGGAGGAAAAACATTCAGTACTTC | CSVGTSGRKNIQYF
TRBJ2-3 | 11 | - | few | TRBV29-1 | TGCAGCGCCGCTAGCACAGATACGCAGTATTTT | CSAASTDTQYF
TRBJ1-2 | 14 | - | few | TRBV7-2 | TGTGCCAGCAGCTTAGAACCGGGAGTGTACGGCTACACCTTC | CASSLEPGVYGYTF
TRBJ2-5 | 17 | TRBD1 | once | TRBV12-3/TRBV12-4 | TGTGCCAGCACCTATTCCGGGACAGGGGCCGGGGATGAGACCCAGTACTTC | CASTYSGTGAGDETQYF
TRBJ1-6 | 13 | - | few | TRBV12-3/TRBV12-4 | TGTGCCAGCAGCCCCGGGGGGCATTCACCCCTCCACTTT | CASSPGGHSPLHF
TRBJ2-3 | 16 | - | - | TRBV7-2 | TGTACCAGCAGTGTTACCGCGACTAGGGTTGGAGATACGCAGTATTTT | CTSSVTATRVGDTQYF
TRBJ2-7 | 12 | TRBD1 | many | TRBV20-1 | TGCAGCGCCCGGGACAGGGCTTACGAGCAGTACTTC | CSARDRAYEQYF
TRBJ1-2 | 18 | TRBD1 | - | TRBV12-3/TRBV12-4 | TGTGCCAGCAGTTTACGTCCAGGGGGAGATAAACCACCATATGGCTACACCTTC | CASSLRPGGDKPPYGYTF
TRBJ2-5 | 15 | - | - | TRBV6-5 | TGTGCCAGCACCGCCCCACAGGGGGGGCAAGAGACCCAGTACTTC | CASTAPQGGQETQYF
TRBJ1-6 | 16 | TRBD1 | few | TRBV24-1 | TGTGCCACCAGTGATGGGAACAGGGGCGATAATTCACCCCTCCACTTT | CATSDGNRGDNSPLHF
TRBJ2-7 | 17 | TRBD1 | - | TRBV10-3 | TGTGCCATCAGTGAGACATGGAGTCCGGGACAGGGGTGGAAGCAGTGCTTC | CAISETWSPGQGWKQCF
TRBJ1-6 | 12 | - | few | TRBV6-5 | TGTGCCAGCAGTTACGTTGATTCACCCCTCCACTTT | CASSYVDSPLHF
TRBJ2-1 | 17 | - | - | TRBV4-2 | TGTGCCAGCAGCCAAGTCGTCCGGGGGGCCCTGTACAATGAGCAGTTCTTC | CASSQVVRGALYNEQFF
TRBJ1-1 | 17 | - | - | TRBV4-3 | TGCGCCAGCAGCCAAGATCGGGTGGGACCTACGAACACTGAAGCTTTCTTT | CASSQDRVGPTNTEAFF
TRBJ2-5 | 13 | - | many | TRBV7-2 | TGTGCCAGCAGCTTAGTAGGGGGAGAGACCCAGTACTTC | CASSLVGGETQYF
TRBJ2-3 | 13 | - | few | TRBV28 | TGTGCCAGCAGTGTGACCCTCACAGACACGCAGTATTTT | CASSVTLTDTQYF
TRBJ2-7 | 15 | TRBD2 | - | TRBV29-1 | TGCAGCGTTGAACTAGCGGGGGAGGCCTACTACGAGCAGTACTTC | CSVELAGEAYYEQYF
TRBJ2-4 | 15 | TRBD1 | - | TRBV5-1 | TGCGCCAGCAGCTTGGACCGGGACAGGGTAAACATTCAGTACTTC | CASSLDRDRVNIQYF
TRBJ2-5 | 15 | - | - | TRBV3-1 | TGTGCCAGCAGCCAAGAGAGGCTAGCCTGGGAGACCCAGTACTTC | CASSQERLAWETQYF
TRBJ1-2 | 11 | - | few | TRBV24-1 | TGTGCCACCAACAATAACTATGGCTACACCTTC | CATNNNYGYTF
TRBJ2-5 | 14 | TRBD1 | few | TRBV7-3 | TGTGCCAGCAGCCCGACAGGGGGGGACCTGGCCCAGTACTTC | CASSPTGGDLAQYF
TRBJ2-1 | 15 | - | - | TRBV9 | TGTGCCAGCAGCCCAGGAGGGGGAATCTACAATGAGCAGTTCTTC | CASSPGGGIYNEQFF
TRBJ1-1 | 16 | - | few | TRBV4-2 | TGTGCCAGCAGCCAAGATGTGGGGGCAATGAACACTGAAGCTTTCTTT | CASSQDVGAMNTEAFF
TRBJ2-5 | 14 | - | many | TRBV12-3/TRBV12-4 | TGTGCCAGCAGTTTTTCGGGGGCTGGGGAGACCCAGTACTTC | CASSFSGAGETQYF
TRBJ2-5 | 11 | - | - | TRBV20-1 | TGCAGTGCTAGAGATAGGAAGACCCAGTACTTC | CSARDRKTQYF